The clone carrying this T cell receptor beta chain was seen a single time. These data originate in a study of blood T cell repertoires in COVID-19. Across the whole study: PBMCs, B-cell-depleted T cells, or T cells were the source of the cDNA or gDNA that made up the material.

As handled by the study authors: Nucleated cell number was recorded as an estimate derived from reference gene primer amplification. Libraries were prepared by immunoSEQ multiplex PCR; TCRdb keeps only in-frame clonotypes and omits some of them. The V and J calls and clone size were taken over from that table, and D and trimming were inferred from the DNA. Of 150,000 to 250,000 clones in the sample, 87% were seen once. Participants came from under 30 US areas, aged about 18 to 95 years. Recovered Cohort 3 donors showed two negative PCRs, clearance, or symptom resolution. CDR3 length: 15 amino acids. J was trimmed by 4 bases and V by 5 bases; bases with no gene match: 2. Per germline, CDR1 SGHTA and CDR2 FQGTGA.

The receptor was derived from a woman aged 25 to 39 who had recovered from COVID-19. Sequenced: PBMCs or T cells enriched from blood (not recorded which). The J gene is TRBJ2-3, the V gene TRBV7-3; 14 nucleotides line up with TRBD2. This chain's CDR3 is CASSGTSGSADTQYF. CDR3 bases: TGTGCCAGCAGCGGGACTAGCGGGAGTGCAGATACGCAGTATTTT.